This TCR beta chain derives from a study of T cell responses to AZD1222 COVID-19 vaccine listed by TCRdb under 2021. For the wider study: A total of approximately 240 trial participants underwent TCR sequencing, of whom nearly 210 received two doses of AZD1222 and some 26 received two doses of the MenACWY control vaccine. Trial participants were enrolled into age subgroups of 18-55, 56-69 and 70-plus years, which contained around 150, 29 and 61 TCR-sequenced participants, respectively. General conclusions and limits of the study: A significant rise in spike-specific TCR breadth and depth was observed after two AZD1222 doses relative to day 0 and relative to MenACWY recipients. The 56-69-year group was small, and its depth increase did not reach significance, likely because of low power. Only a handful of AZD1222 recipients were SARS-CoV-2 seropositive at baseline, limiting conclusions about previously exposed vaccinees. Reportedly, almost half of the unique spike-specific TCRs recognized epitopes lying outside the regions that are mutated in the B.1.351 and B.1.1.7 variants. CD4 TCRs associated with the vaccine covered the entire spike protein, and the dominant responses were in regions 160-218 and 743-854. No day 14 peak-response samples were available, so repertoires were characterized only after the peak T cell response. Most participants were white British and females outnumbered males, and the authors suggested that clonal diversity may have been underestimated.

The time point label corresponds to: about 28 days (+/-7) after the second vaccine dose. AZD1222 recipients given second doses at about 4 weeks or at about 12 weeks were pooled, since spike-specific TCR depth and breadth were not found to differ between the two schedules. Vaccinee samples came from UK trials COV001 and COV002, including a single-blind randomized controlled phase 2/3 trial of AZD1222 (ChAdOx1 nCoV-19) in healthy adults. Trial participant PBMC samples were collected at day 0 and day 28 after the second dose for TCRbeta chain sequencing. V lost 1 base and J lost 2 bases; the stretch between them is 11 bases long. CDR1 is given as SGHRS and CDR2 as YFSETQ, both from the germline V gene. The CDR3 measures 15 amino acids from cysteine to phenylalanine. Only the CDR3 DNA stays, 45 bases, in frame from base 1. Note on this clone: The target of this receptor is not known. Nothing much larger sits one base from this clone, and base qualities are not available.

The CDR3 regions of human TCRbeta chains were analyzed by immunosequencing. Per the source publication's procedure: Repertoire TCRs were checked for matches against a reference library of SARS-CoV-2-specific TCRs that had been generated using the MIRA antigen-specificity platform. Breadth was defined as the fraction of unique TCRs that were SARS-CoV-2-associated. Depth was defined as the fraction of total T cells that were SARS-CoV-2-associated. Using the MIRA data, each spike-specific TCR was mapped to the spike region that the TCR reacts to and placed in a CD4 or CD8 class. Log10-transformed breadth and depth values were compared by one-way ANOVA with Sidak's multiple comparisons tests. The table was pulled from immuneACCESS by TCRdb, which kept in-frame rearrangements only. Such tables lose some clones; where checked, under half of the loss comes from unresolved V genes, and the rest has no known cause. V, J and clone size derive from that table, while D and trimming were established from the DNA sequence. The sample profile shows tens of thousands of clones; approximately 90% of them were found once. Of the sample, roughly 2.7% is held by the ten largest clones.

This TCR was sampled from an adult who received the AZD1222 COVID-19 vaccine. The source material was peripheral blood, sampled 28 days after the second AZD1222 dose. In this chain, TRBV5-1 is recombined with TRBJ2-3, with a tentative D gene TRBD1 over 6 matching bases. The CDR3: CASSLSGQITDTQYF. At the DNA level, the sequence is TGCGCCAGCAGCTTGTCCGGACAGATCACAGATACGCAGTATTTT.